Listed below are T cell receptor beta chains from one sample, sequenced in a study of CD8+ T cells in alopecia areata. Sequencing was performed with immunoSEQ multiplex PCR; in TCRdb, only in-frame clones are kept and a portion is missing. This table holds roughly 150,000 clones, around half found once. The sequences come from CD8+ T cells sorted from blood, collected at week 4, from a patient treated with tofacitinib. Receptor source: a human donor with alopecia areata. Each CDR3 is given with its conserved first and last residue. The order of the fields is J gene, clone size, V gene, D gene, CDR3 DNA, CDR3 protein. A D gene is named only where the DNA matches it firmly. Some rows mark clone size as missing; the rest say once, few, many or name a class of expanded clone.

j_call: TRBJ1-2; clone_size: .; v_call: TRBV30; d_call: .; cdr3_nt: TGTGCCTGGAGTATAAGGCAGGGGCTAAGCGGCTACACCTTC; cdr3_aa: CAWSIRQGLSGYTF
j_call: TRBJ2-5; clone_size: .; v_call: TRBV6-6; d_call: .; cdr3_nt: TGTGCCAGCAGACCATCCCCCGGGTCGGTAGCAGAGACCCAGTACTTC; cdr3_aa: CASRPSPGSVAETQYF
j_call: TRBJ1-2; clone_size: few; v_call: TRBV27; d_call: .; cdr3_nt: TGTGCCAGCAGTGTTCGTCCTACCGGGACCGCCGGCGGCTACACCTTC; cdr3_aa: CASSVRPTGTAGGYTF
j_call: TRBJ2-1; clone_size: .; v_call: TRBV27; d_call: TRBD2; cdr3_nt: TGTGCCAGCAGTTTCTTACTAGCGGGGGGGCCGGATGAGCAGTTCTTC; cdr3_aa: CASSFLLAGGPDEQFF
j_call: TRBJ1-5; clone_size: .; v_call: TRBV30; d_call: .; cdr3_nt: TGTGCCTGGAGTGACGGTGGTCAGCCCCAGCATTTT; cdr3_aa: CAWSDGGQPQHF
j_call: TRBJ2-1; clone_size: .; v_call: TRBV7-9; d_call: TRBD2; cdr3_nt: TGTGCCAGCAGTCCCTGGACTAGCGGGAGCTCCTACAATGAGCAGTTCTTC; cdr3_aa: CASSPWTSGSSYNEQFF
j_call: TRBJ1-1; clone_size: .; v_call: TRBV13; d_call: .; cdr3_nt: TGTGCCAGCGCGTTCGGGGGAGGCACTGAAGCTTTCTTT; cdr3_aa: CASAFGGGTEAFF
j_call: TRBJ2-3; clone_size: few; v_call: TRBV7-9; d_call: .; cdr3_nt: TGTGCCAGCAGCCAAACAGGGATCGGCACAGATACGCAGTATTTT; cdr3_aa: CASSQTGIGTDTQYF
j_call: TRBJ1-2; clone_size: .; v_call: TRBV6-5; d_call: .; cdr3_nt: TGTGCCAGCCGAGGGGCAAACTATGGCTACACCTTC; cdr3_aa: CASRGANYGYTF
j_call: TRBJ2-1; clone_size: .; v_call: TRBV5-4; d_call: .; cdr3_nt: TGTGCCAGCAGCCCGGACAGTTTCTCCTACAATGAGCAGTTCTTC; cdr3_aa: CASSPDSFSYNEQFF
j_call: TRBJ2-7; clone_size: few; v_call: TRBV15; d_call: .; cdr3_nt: TGTGCCACCAGCAGACGAAGCTCCTACGAGCAGTACTTC; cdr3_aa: CATSRRSSYEQYF
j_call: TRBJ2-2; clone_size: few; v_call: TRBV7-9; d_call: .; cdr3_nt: TGTGCCAGCAGCTTAATTTGGGACGCGAACACCGGGGAGCTGTTTTTT; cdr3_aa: CASSLIWDANTGELFF
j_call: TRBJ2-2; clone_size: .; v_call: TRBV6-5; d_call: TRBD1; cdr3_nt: TGTGCCAGCAGACAGGGGGCTGACACCGGGGAGCTGTTTTTT; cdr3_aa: CASRQGADTGELFF
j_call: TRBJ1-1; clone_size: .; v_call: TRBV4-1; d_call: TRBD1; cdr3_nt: TGCGCCAGCAGCGACCGGGACAGGAGTACTGAAGCTTTCTTT; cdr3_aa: CASSDRDRSTEAFF
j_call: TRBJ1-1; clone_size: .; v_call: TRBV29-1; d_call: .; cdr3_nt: TGCAGCGTTGGTCCGGTGGGAGGCACTGAAGCTTTCTTT; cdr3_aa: CSVGPVGGTEAFF
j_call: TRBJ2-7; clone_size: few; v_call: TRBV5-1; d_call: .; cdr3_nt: TGCGCCAGCAGCTTGGGACAGGTATACGAGCAGTACTTC; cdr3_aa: CASSLGQVYEQYF
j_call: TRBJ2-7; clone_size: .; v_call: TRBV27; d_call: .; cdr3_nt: TGTGCCAGCAGTTCCCGGGACTTCTACGAGCAGTACTTC; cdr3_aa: CASSSRDFYEQYF
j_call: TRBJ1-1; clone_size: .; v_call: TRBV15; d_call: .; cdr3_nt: TGTGCCACCAGCAGACCTCAGCGACAGGCCTTGAACACTGAAGCTTTCTTT; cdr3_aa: CATSRPQRQALNTEAFF
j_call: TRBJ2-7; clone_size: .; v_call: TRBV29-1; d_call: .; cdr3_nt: TGCAGCGTTGAGGAGGCAGGGAGCTCCTACGAGCAGTACTTC; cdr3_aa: CSVEEAGSSYEQYF
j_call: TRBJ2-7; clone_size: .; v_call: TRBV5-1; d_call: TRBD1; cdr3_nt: TGCGCCAGCAGCTACGGACAGGGGGGCTACGAGCAGTACTTC; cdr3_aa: CASSYGQGGYEQYF
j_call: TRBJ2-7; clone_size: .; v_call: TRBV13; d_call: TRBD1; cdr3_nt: TGTGCCAGCAGCCCTCGGGACAGGGGTGGCGAGCAGTACTTC; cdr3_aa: CASSPRDRGGEQYF
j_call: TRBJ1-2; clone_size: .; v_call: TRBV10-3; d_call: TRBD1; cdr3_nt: TGTGCCATCAGTGCGGGACAGGGGACGAGGAACTATGGCTACACCTTC; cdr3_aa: CAISAGQGTRNYGYTF
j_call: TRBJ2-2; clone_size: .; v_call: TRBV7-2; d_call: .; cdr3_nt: TGTGCCAGCAGCCTGGGGTCCACCGGGGAGCTGTTTTTT; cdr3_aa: CASSLGSTGELFF
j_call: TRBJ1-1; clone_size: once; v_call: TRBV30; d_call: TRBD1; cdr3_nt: TGTGCCTGGAGTGTAGACAGGGGGCCGACTGAAGCTTTCTTT; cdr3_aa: CAWSVDRGPTEAFF
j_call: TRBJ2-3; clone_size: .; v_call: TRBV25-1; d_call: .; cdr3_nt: TGTGCCAGCAGTGAATGGGGCGGGAAGAGCACAGATACGCAGTATTTT; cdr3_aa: CASSEWGGKSTDTQYF
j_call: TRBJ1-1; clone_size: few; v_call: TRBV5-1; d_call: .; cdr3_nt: TGCGCCAGCACCCTTACTCAGAACACTGAAGCTTTCTTT; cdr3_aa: CASTLTQNTEAFF
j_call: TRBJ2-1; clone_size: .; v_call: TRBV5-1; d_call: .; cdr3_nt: TGCGCCAGCAGCTCCGACAATGAGCAGTTCTTC; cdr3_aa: CASSSDNEQFF
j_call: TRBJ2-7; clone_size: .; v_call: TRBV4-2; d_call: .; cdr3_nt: TGTGCCAGCAGCCAAGGACTAGACTACGAGCAGTACTTC; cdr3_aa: CASSQGLDYEQYF
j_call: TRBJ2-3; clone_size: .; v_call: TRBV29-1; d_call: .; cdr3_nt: TGCAGTGCATCCCCCACAGATACGCAGTATTTT; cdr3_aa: CSASPTDTQYF
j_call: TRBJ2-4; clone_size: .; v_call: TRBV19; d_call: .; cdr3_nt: TGTGCCAGTAGTATAGACCTCGGATCGGGAAGAAACATTCAGTACTTC; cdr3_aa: CASSIDLGSGRNIQYF
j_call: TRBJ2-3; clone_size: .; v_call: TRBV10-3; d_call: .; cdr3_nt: TGTGCCATCAGTGCCCCCCCCGTGGATACGCAGTATTTT; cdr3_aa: CAISAPPVDTQYF
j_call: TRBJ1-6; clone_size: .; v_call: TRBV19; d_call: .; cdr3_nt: TGTGCCAGTAGTATTGTGGCACTAGGAAATTCACCCCTCCACTTT; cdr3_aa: CASSIVALGNSPLHF
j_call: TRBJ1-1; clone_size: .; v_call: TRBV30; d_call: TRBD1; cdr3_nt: TGTGCCTGGAGTGTGGACAGGCGTACTGAAGCTTTCTTT; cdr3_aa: CAWSVDRRTEAFF
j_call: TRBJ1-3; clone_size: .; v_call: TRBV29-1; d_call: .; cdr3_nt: TGCAGCGGAGCCCTGGCGGCTGGAAACACCATATATTTT; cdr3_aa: CSGALAAGNTIYF
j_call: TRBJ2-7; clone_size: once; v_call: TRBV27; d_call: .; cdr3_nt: TGTGCCAGCAGCCACGGCTACGAGCAGTACTTC; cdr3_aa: CASSHGYEQYF
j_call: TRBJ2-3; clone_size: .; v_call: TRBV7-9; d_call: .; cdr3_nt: TGTGCCAGCAGCTTAGTTCCGGGACACCCCAAGGGAACAGATACGCAGTATTTT; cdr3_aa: CASSLVPGHPKGTDTQYF
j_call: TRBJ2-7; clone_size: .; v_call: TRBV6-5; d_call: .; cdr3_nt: TGTGCCAGCAGTTACGAGGCGGGTTACGAGCAGTACTTC; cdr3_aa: CASSYEAGYEQYF
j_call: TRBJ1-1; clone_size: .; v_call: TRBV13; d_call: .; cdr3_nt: TGTGCCAGCAGCTCCATTCAGGGAAACACTGAAGCTTTCTTT; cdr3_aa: CASSSIQGNTEAFF
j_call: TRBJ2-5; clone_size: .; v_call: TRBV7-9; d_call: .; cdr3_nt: TGTGCCAGCAGCTTAGCGGGGGATTTGGAGACCCAGTACTTC; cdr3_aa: CASSLAGDLETQYF
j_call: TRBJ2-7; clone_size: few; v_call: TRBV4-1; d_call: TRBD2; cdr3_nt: TGCGCCAGCAGCCAAAGAACTAGCGGGGCCTACGAGCAGTACTTC; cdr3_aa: CASSQRTSGAYEQYF
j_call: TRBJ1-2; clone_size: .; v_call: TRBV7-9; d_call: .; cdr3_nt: TGTGCCAGCAGCTCCCACGTTAGAACTAACTATGGCTACACCTTC; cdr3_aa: CASSSHVRTNYGYTF
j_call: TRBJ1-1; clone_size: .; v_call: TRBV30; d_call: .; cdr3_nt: TGTGCCTGGAGTGTAGCAGGGGAGGGGACTGAAGCTTTCTTT; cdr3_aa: CAWSVAGEGTEAFF
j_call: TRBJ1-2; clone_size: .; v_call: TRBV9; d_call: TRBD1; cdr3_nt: TGTGCCAGCAACTCGGACAGGGGAGGTGGCTACACCTTC; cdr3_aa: CASNSDRGGGYTF
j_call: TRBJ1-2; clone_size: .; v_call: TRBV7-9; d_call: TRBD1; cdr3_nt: TGTGCCAGCAGCCCAAACAGGGGGCGCGGAGCTAACTATGGCTACACCTTC; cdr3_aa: CASSPNRGRGANYGYTF
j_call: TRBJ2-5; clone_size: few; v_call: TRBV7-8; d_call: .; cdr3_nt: TGTGCCAGCAGCTTAGGAACACCACGGGAGACCCAGTACTTC; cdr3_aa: CASSLGTPRETQYF
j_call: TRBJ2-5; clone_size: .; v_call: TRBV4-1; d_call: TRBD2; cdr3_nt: TGCGCCAGCAGCCAGCCTAGCGGTGCGGGGACCCAGTACTTC; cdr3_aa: CASSQPSGAGTQYF
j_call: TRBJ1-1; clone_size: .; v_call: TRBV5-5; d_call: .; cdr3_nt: TGTGCCAGCAGCTCCTTCCAGGAGAACACTGAAGCTTTCTTT; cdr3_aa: CASSSFQENTEAFF
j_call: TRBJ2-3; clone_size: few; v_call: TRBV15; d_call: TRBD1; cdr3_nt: TGTGCCACCAGCGACCGGGACAGGGGTACAGATACGCAGTATTTT; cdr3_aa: CATSDRDRGTDTQYF
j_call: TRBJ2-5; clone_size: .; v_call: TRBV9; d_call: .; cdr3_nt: TGTGCCAGCAGCGTAACTAACGGAGAGACCCAGTACTTC; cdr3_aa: CASSVTNGETQYF
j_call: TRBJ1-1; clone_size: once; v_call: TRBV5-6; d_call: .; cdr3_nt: TGTGCCAGCAGCTTGGGACAAGGAGCTTTCTTT; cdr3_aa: CASSLGQGAFF
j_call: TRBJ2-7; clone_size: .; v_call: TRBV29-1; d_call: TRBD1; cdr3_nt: TGCAGCGGTTTGACAGGGGAGAAATACGAGCAGTACTTC; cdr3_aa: CSGLTGEKYEQYF
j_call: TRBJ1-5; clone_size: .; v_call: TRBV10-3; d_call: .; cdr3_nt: TGTGCCATCAACGCCGACGGCGGTAATCAGCCCCAGCATTTT; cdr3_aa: CAINADGGNQPQHF
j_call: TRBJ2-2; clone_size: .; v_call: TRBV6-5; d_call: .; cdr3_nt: TGTGCCAGCAGTTACTCCGGCTCCGGGGAGCTGTTTTTT; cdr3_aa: CASSYSGSGELFF
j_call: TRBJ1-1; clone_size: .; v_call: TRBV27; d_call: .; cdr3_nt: TGTGCCAGCAGTTTATTGGGGAGGAACACTGAAGCTTTCTTT; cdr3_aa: CASSLLGRNTEAFF